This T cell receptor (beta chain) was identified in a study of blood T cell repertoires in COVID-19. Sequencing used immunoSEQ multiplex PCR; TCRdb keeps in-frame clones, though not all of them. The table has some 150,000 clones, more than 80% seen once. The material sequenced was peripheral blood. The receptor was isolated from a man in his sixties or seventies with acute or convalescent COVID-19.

CDR3 region: CASSPPGSGANTGELFF. Written as DNA, the CDR3 is TGTGCCAGCTCACCACCGGGGAGCGGGGCGAACACCGGGGAGCTGTTTTTT. The genes are TRBV18 and TRBJ2-2; 7 positions agree with TRBD2. There are 17 residues in the CDR3. The ends lost 0 bases at V and 0 bases at J; junction bases unmatched: 4. Germline V CDR1 and CDR2: KGHSH, LQKENI.